Following are 5 T cell receptor beta chains from one sample sequenced in a study of shared clonotypes between healthy human individuals (TCRdb year 2020). The library was prepared using the immunoSEQ multiplex PCR assay. The source is immuneACCESS, and TCRdb retained only in-frame sequences with V and J called. Part of the clones is not carried over; for the studies checked, unresolved V genes explain less than half of this, and the remainder is unexplained. For this sample there are 2,500,000 or so clones; more than 85% appear just once. The ten largest clones represent approximately 0.36% of the sample. Sequencing was performed on naive CD4+ T cells from PBMCs. Explained via the paper, the cell subset or site label denotes: CD45RA+ positively selected. The receptor set was obtained from a man younger than 35 in good health. Some clones in this sample may be carry-over from other donors' samples.

This chain connects TRBV28 to TRBJ1-5, with a tentative D call TRBD1 (6 bases). In germline, CDR1 is MDHEN, CDR2 SYDVKM. The CDR3 contains 15 residues. The germline V and J ends were trimmed by 3 bases and 2 bases, with 11 bases remaining between them. CDR3 DNA sequence: TGTGCCAGCAGTTTTCGCAGGGGTGGCAATCAGCCCCAGCATTTT. Amino acids: CASSFRRGGNQPQHF.

This chain joins TRBV6-5 and TRBJ1-5; a weak D match, TRBD1 (5 bases). CDR3 length: 13 amino acids. Germline assignment: CDR1 MNHEY and CDR2 SVGAGI. Trimming took off 5 bases at V and 3 bases at J, with 8 bases between the two ends. The CDR3 DNA reads TGTGCCAGCAGTGGGGGATACAATCAGCCCCAGCATTTT. Its protein is CASSGGYNQPQHF.

The J gene is TRBJ2-7, the V gene TRBV29-1; possibly TRBD1 for D (5 bases). The CDR3 is 12 amino acids. In germline, CDR1 is SQVTM, CDR2 ANQGSEA. Deletions cut 6 bases from V and 1 base from J, with 10 bases between. CDR3 amino acids: CSVTETSYEQYF. CDR3 bases: TGCAGCGTGACAGAGACTTCCTACGAGCAGTACTTC.

The sample holds a few counts of this clone. This chain joins TRBV28 and TRBJ1-3; D might be TRBD1 (6 bases). With 3 bases removed from V and 3 bases from J, the gap between germline ends came to 12 bases. CDR1 and CDR2 from the germline V gene are MDHEN and SYDVKM. The length of the CDR3 is 15 residues. The CDR3 bases are TGTGCCAGCAGTTTTTTGTCAGGGGATGGAAACACCATATATTTT. Protein: CASSFLSGDGNTIYF.

The J gene is TRBJ1-5, the V gene TRBV10-3; TRBD1 might be the D (5 bases). The CDR3 contains 13 residues. CDR1 is ENHRY, CDR2 SYGVKD, per germline. V lost 8 bases and J lost 2, with 10 bases in between. CDR3 residues: CAIGKQGNQPQHF. DNA of the CDR3: TGTGCCATCGGTAAACAGGGCAATCAGCCCCAGCATTTT.